These T cell receptor beta chains were read from a single sample in a study of OX40 agonist ivuxolimab in advanced cancers. Libraries were prepared by immunoSEQ multiplex PCR; TCRdb keeps only in-frame clonotypes and omits some of them. The sample records under 65,000 clones, about 85% being singletons. The sequences come from CD4+ or CD8+ T cells sorted from blood, collected in a trial of the OX40 agonist ivuxolimab. Every receptor here comes from an adult with an advanced solid tumor such as melanoma, head and neck, liver or kidney cancer. CDR3s include the opening cysteine and the closing phenylalanine or tryptophan.

V gene	J gene	CDR3 protein
TRBV7-9	TRBJ2-7	CASSSGSDEQYF
TRBV6-1	TRBJ2-5	CASTLAGGRETQYF
TRBV5-6	TRBJ2-3	CASSAYYRGGTDTQYF
TRBV18	TRBJ2-3	CASSPGTGKSDTQYF
TRBV30	TRBJ2-2	CAWSVGLNTGELFF
TRBV5-8	TRBJ2-4	CASSLDSGRDIQYF
TRBV30	TRBJ1-5	CAWSKEGGQGGNQPQHF
TRBV5-5	TRBJ1-5	CASSFTDSNQPQHF
TRBV18	TRBJ2-2	CASSPAAGVDTGELFF
TRBV7-8	TRBJ1-6	CASSRGEGRDSSPLHF
TRBV27	TRBJ2-3	CASSLLGTDTQYF
TRBV19	TRBJ1-5	CASSIQGGQPQHF
TRBV6-6	TRBJ2-1	CASNSAGLVYNEQFF
TRBV15	TRBJ1-2	CATSRREGTGQGGVGYTF
TRBV11-2	TRBJ2-3	CASSLGRREDTQYF
TRBV19	TRBJ2-2	CARKRGLNTGELFF
TRBV30	TRBJ2-3	CAWRLAGDTQYF
TRBV28	TRBJ2-5	CASRHRDSRPTQYF
TRBV6-5	TRBJ2-7	CASRRSGTSSTEQYF
TRBV7-2	TRBJ1-4	CASSPRVLNEKLFF
TRBV5-1	TRBJ2-3	CASSLGRLAGTDTQYF
TRBV7-2	TRBJ1-5	CASSLFMVQPQHF
TRBV5-1	TRBJ2-3	CASSLTRDTQYF
TRBV7-8	TRBJ1-2	CASSSYGIRGSTGSYGYAF
TRBV5-8	TRBJ2-5	CASSYAWGETQYF
TRBV5-6	TRBJ1-2	CASSELGQGNGYTF
TRBV14	TRBJ2-3	CASSPDFRTDTQYF
TRBV29-1	TRBJ2-1	CSVVPGTSGVHEQFF
TRBV7-2	TRBJ2-3	CASSFLGATDTQYF
TRBV7-2	TRBJ2-1	CASSLMPYGDNEQFF
TRBV28	TRBJ2-5	CASNGVSWETQYF
TRBV9	TRBJ2-3	CASSVRQGGYTQYF
TRBV27	TRBJ2-7	CASRQRYSSYEQYF
TRBV7-3	TRBJ2-3	CASSSGLAPSTDTQYF
TRBV15	TRBJ1-1	CATSRDVTVNTEAFF
TRBV19	TRBJ1-2	CASSQGYYGYTF
TRBV7-3	TRBJ1-1	CASSPNSDTEAFF
TRBV5-8	TRBJ2-6	CASSLVRGFPLPGANVLTF
TRBV4-1	TRBJ2-2	CASSHSGFSGYYTGELFF
TRBV7-6	TRBJ2-3	CASSLDRTDTQYF
TRBV29-1	TRBJ1-2	CSAGTIEDYTF
TRBV5-1	TRBJ2-3	CASSTGRSTDTQYF
TRBV9	TRBJ1-1	CASTKGLSTEAFF
TRBV5-1	TRBJ1-4	CASSLSGQGATNEKLFF
TRBV5-6	TRBJ2-7	CASSLIDRGESEQYF
TRBV28	TRBJ1-2	CASTEEGVGYTF
TRBV2	TRBJ2-2	CASSLSGVDTGELFF
TRBV28	TRBJ1-3	CASSFLAPEGTIYF
TRBV5-8	TRBJ2-2	CASSLAGGPGELFF
TRBV6-6	TRBJ2-3	CASSGSTDTQYF
TRBV2	TRBJ2-7	CASRDLRGSYEQYF
TRBV5-1	TRBJ2-7	CASSLGYRGNEQYF
TRBV19	TRBJ1-2	CASSGTGGTGTF
TRBV7-9	TRBJ2-4	CASSLGNGQIRGIQYF
TRBV18	TRBJ2-3	CASSPPSGRDTQYF
TRBV7-9	TRBJ2-5	CASSPGTSGESQYF
TRBV5-1	TRBJ2-7	CASSAGQPDEQYF